Below are 5 T cell receptor beta chains sequenced from a single sample in a study of Graves' ophthalmopathy and Graves' hyperthyroidism. The sequenced template was RNA, covering the TCR beta CDR3 region. The workflow started with a first-round RT-PCR run with HTBI primers and then moved on to a second-round multiplex PCR. Via MiXCR, TCRdb re-called the multiplex PCR reads, giving one row per CDR3 protein. The repertoire holds under 350,000 distinct CDR3 sequences, with about a sixth as singletons. What was sequenced was peripheral blood. All receptors derive from an adult man with Graves' ophthalmopathy.

This clonotype has ten or more counts. CDR3 bases: TGTGCCAGCGCCCCGGCAGGGGGAGTGTACGAGCAGTACTTC. Its translation is CASAPAGGVYEQYF. The rearrangement uses TRBV28 and TRBJ2-7; 7 positions agree with TRBD1. Germline CDR1 MDHEN, CDR2 SYDVKM. Germline trimming cut 8 bases from V and 4 bases from J; bases unmatched to any gene: 11. CDR3 length equals 14 residues.

This clonotype came up many times. J is TRBJ1-2 and V is TRBV20-1, with D maybe TRBD1 (6 bases). Per germline, CDR1 DFQATT and CDR2 SNEGSKA (reference sequence). This CDR3 spans 16 amino acids. With 0 bases removed from V and 7 bases from J, the gap between germline ends came to 21 bases. The CDR3: CSARDPENRELFGYTF. The CDR3 bases are TGCAGTGCTAGAGATCCGGAAAACAGGGAATTGTTTGGCTACACCTTC.

Notes on this clonotype: The conserved closing phenylalanine or tryptophan is absent in this CDR3, likely reflecting a read error. The CDR3 sequence is CATSAGLSYNSPLHL. DNA for the CDR3: TGTGCCACCAGTGCGGGATTGTCCTATAATTCACCCCTCCACCTC. The rearrangement joins TRBV24-1 to TRBJ1-6; D is undetermined. Germline CDR1 is KGHDR and CDR2 is SFDVKD. The V end was cut by 5 bases, the J end by 1 base, with 8 bases between. CDR3 length: 15 amino acids.

This chain joins TRBV20-1 and TRBJ2-2; 7 nucleotides agree with TRBD1. V lost 7 bases to trimming and J lost 5 bases; unmatched junction nucleotides: 7. From germline, CDR1 is DFQATT and CDR2 SNEGSKA (reference sequence). This CDR3 contains 13 residues. CDR3 amino acids: CSVSGTATGELFF. The DNA for the CDR3 is TGCAGTGTTTCCGGGACAGCAACCGGGGAGCTGTTTTTT.

This clonotype was counted many times. This chain connects TRBV10-3 to TRBJ2-7, with TRBD2 identical over 7 bases. Germline V lookup: CDR1 ENHRY, CDR2 SYGVKD. J was trimmed by 4 bases and V by 4 bases; bases with no gene match: 7. This CDR3 contains 14 residues. The CDR3 loop is CAISAAGVSYEQYF. CDR3 bases: TGTGCCATCAGTGCGGCGGGAGTCTCTTACGAGCAGTACTTC.